A selection of T cell receptor beta chains follows, all from one sample in a study of blood T cell repertoires in COVID-19. Profiled with immunoSEQ multiplex PCR; TCRdb holds only in-frame clones, not every one. The sample lists 120,000 or so clones, around 76% occurring once. The sequenced sample consisted of peripheral blood. The source is a man aged 70 or older with acute or convalescent COVID-19. Both conserved end residues are part of each CDR3. Each record gives: J gene, clone size, D gene, V gene, CDR3 DNA, CDR3 protein. The D gene is left open where the match is weak. For some rows the clone size is stated as once, few or many, or as a class when expanded; others skip it.

J: TRBJ1-2
size: .
D: .
V: TRBV9
DNA: TGTGCCAGCAGCATGCGATCAGGGGAGGGCTACACCTTC
CDR3: CASSMRSGEGYTF

J: TRBJ1-1
size: .
D: TRBD1
V: TRBV11-3
DNA: TGTGCCAGCAGCCAACAGGGGAGCAACACTGAAGCTTTCTTT
CDR3: CASSQQGSNTEAFF

J: TRBJ1-1
size: many
D: .
V: TRBV11-2
DNA: TGTGCCAGCAGCTTAGATCCAGGTCGACAAGCTTTCTTT
CDR3: CASSLDPGRQAFF

J: TRBJ2-7
size: .
D: TRBD1
V: TRBV13
DNA: TGTGCCAGCAGCTTATGGGACAGGGCCTCCTACGAGCAGTACTTC
CDR3: CASSLWDRASYEQYF

J: TRBJ1-2
size: .
D: .
V: TRBV29-1
DNA: TGCAGCGTTGAATCACCCGGACAGATGTATGGCTACACCTTC
CDR3: CSVESPGQMYGYTF

J: TRBJ1-1
size: .
D: .
V: TRBV27
DNA: TGTGCCAGCTCCCTTAACCCCTTCCAGGTGAACACTGAAGCTTTCTTT
CDR3: CASSLNPFQVNTEAFF

J: TRBJ1-2
size: .
D: .
V: TRBV27
DNA: TGTGCCAGCAGTCTAACCCGGCGGGGGCTTTTACAAGGCTACACCTTC
CDR3: CASSLTRRGLLQGYTF

J: TRBJ1-3
size: few
D: .
V: TRBV4-3
DNA: TGCGCCAGCAGCCAAGATCGGGAAGGGCCATCCTCTGGAAACACCATATATTTT
CDR3: CASSQDREGPSSGNTIYF

J: TRBJ2-5
size: once
D: TRBD1
V: TRBV24-1
DNA: TGTGCCACCAGTGATACGCAGGGGGCAGGAGAGACCCAGTACTTC
CDR3: CATSDTQGAGETQYF

J: TRBJ1-2
size: few
D: TRBD1
V: TRBV5-6
DNA: TGTGCCAGCAGCCCGACAGGGAACTATGGCTACACCTTC
CDR3: CASSPTGNYGYTF

J: TRBJ2-7
size: .
D: .
V: TRBV6-5
DNA: TGTGCCAGCACCAGGGGAACAGGCGCCGAGCAGTACTTC
CDR3: CASTRGTGAEQYF

J: TRBJ2-4
size: .
D: TRBD2
V: TRBV7-9
DNA: TGTGCCAGCAGCCCTTGGACTAGCGGGGCCCTAGCCAAAAACATTCAGTACTTC
CDR3: CASSPWTSGALAKNIQYF

J: TRBJ2-1
size: .
D: TRBD2
V: TRBV3-1/TRBV3-2
DNA: TGTGCCAGCACCCTCCGACTAGCGGGGCCCTACAATGAGCAGTTCTTC
CDR3: CASTLRLAGPYNEQFF

J: TRBJ1-1
size: .
D: .
V: TRBV5-1
DNA: TGCGCCAGCAGCTTGGGAACACTAGGACGGGGCACTGAAGCTTTCTTT
CDR3: CASSLGTLGRGTEAFF

J: TRBJ2-1
size: .
D: TRBD2
V: TRBV6-2/TRBV6-3
DNA: TGTGCCAGCAGTTACTCAGGGACTCCTACTAGCGGGGTTTACAATGAGCAGTTCTTC
CDR3: CASSYSGTPTSGVYNEQFF

J: TRBJ2-3
size: .
D: TRBD1
V: TRBV6-4
DNA: TGTGCCAGCTCGAGGGGGCTTGGCACAGATACGCAGTATTTT
CDR3: CASSRGLGTDTQYF

J: TRBJ2-1
size: .
D: .
V: TRBV18
DNA: TGTGCCAGCTCACCAATTTTCGAGACAGGGACTTTTTACAATGAGCAGTTCTTC
CDR3: CASSPIFETGTFYNEQFF

J: TRBJ2-7
size: .
D: TRBD1
V: TRBV2
DNA: TGTGCCAACCTCCGGGACAGGGGCTACGAGCAGTACTTC
CDR3: CANLRDRGYEQYF

J: TRBJ1-3
size: .
D: .
V: TRBV5-1
DNA: TGCGCCAGCAGCTTGGTCGGGGGACTAGCAGGAAACACCATATATTTT
CDR3: CASSLVGGLAGNTIYF

J: TRBJ2-5
size: .
D: .
V: TRBV5-1
DNA: TGCGCCAGCAGTCACCCCGAGCTAGAGACCCAGTACTTC
CDR3: CASSHPELETQYF

J: TRBJ1-2
size: .
D: .
V: TRBV19
DNA: TGTGCCAGTAGTATAGATGTCAACGGTAACTATGGCTACACCTTC
CDR3: CASSIDVNGNYGYTF

J: TRBJ2-1
size: once
D: .
V: TRBV10-3
DNA: TGTGCCATCAGTGAGTCAACTATCGCATACAATGAGCAGTTCTTC
CDR3: CAISESTIAYNEQFF

J: TRBJ1-1
size: .
D: .
V: TRBV5-1
DNA: TGCGCCAGCAGCTCCCTCCCAGATGACACTGAAGCTTTCTTT
CDR3: CASSSLPDDTEAFF

J: TRBJ1-2
size: .
D: TRBD1
V: TRBV4-3
DNA: TGCGCCAGCAGCCAAGCCCGGGACAGGGGATATGGCTACACCTTC
CDR3: CASSQARDRGYGYTF

J: TRBJ1-1
size: .
D: .
V: TRBV29-1
DNA: TGCAGCGGTGAGGTAGGAGTGGGGCTGGAAGCTTTCTTT
CDR3: CSGEVGVGLEAFF

J: TRBJ2-7
size: once
D: TRBD2
V: TRBV7-2
DNA: TGTGCCAGCAGCTTAGAGGTAGCGGGGGCGGGCGAGCAGTACTTC
CDR3: CASSLEVAGAGEQYF